One sample yielded the 21 T cell receptor beta chains listed below, sequenced in a study of spatial heterogeneity in lung cancer. Time point meaning: blood at routine non-recurrence follow-up after resection. TCRdb redid the calling of the 5' RACE reads with MiXCR, one entry per CDR3 protein. The sample consists of around 98,000 distinct CDR3 sequences, 15% to 20% of them appearing once. The specimen comprised PBMCs, sampled at follow-up. The receptors come from a male donor with early-stage non-small cell lung cancer.

There are a few counts of this clonotype. This chain uses TRBV5-4 with TRBJ1-5; TRBD1 might be the D (5 bases). The V end was cut by 0 bases, the J end by 3 bases, with 10 bases between. The germline V gene has CDR1 SGHNT and CDR2 YYREEE (reference sequence). The CDR3 loop spans 15 amino acids. This chain's CDR3 is CASSLVPGLNQPQHF. The CDR3 DNA reads as TGTGCCAGCAGCTTGGTTCCAGGGCTCAATCAGCCCCAGCATTTT.

In this sample, this clonotype turned up once. The chain links TRBV5-6 to TRBJ1-2; D is undetermined. The germline gives CDR1 SGHDT, CDR2 YYEEEE. The CDR3 loop spans 13 amino acids. The V gene lost 2 bases and the J gene lost 2 bases, with 7 bases spanning the gap. The CDR3 DNA reads TGTGCCAGCAGCTTAGCGAGCAACTATGGCTACACCTTC. Translated, it gives CASSLASNYGYTF.

This clonotype was recorded many times. This chain links TRBV6-1 with TRBJ1-3; D uncertain. Germline CDR1 MNHNS, CDR2 SASEGT. This CDR3 is built from 13 residues. Trimming took 2 bases from V and 2 from J, leaving 4 bases between them. In DNA, the CDR3 is TGTGCCAGCAGTGAACGACCTGGAAACACCATATATTTT. Its translation is CASSERPGNTIYF.

Ten or more counts support this clonotype. This rearrangement joins TRBV5-1 to TRBJ2-1; possibly TRBD1 or TRBD2 for D (5 bases each). The CDR3 extends over 14 amino acids. Trimming shortened V by 3 bases and J by 2 bases, and 9 bases separated the two germline ends. In germline, CDR1 is SGHRS, CDR2 YFSETQ. The DNA of the CDR3 is TGCGCCAGCAGCTGGGACGGAGCCTACAATGAGCAGTTCTTC. It yields the protein CASSWDGAYNEQFF. Variable domain in full (rest from reference TRBV5-1 and TRBJ2-1): KAGVTQTPRYLIKTRGQQVTLSCSPISGHRSVSWYQQTPGQGLQFLFEYFSETQRNKGNFPGRFSGRQFSNSRSEMNVSTLELGDSALYLCASSWDGAYNEQFFGPGTRLTVL.

This clonotype showed up just a few times. The chain is built from TRBV7-3 and TRBJ2-7; TRBD1 agrees at 10 bases. CDR1 and CDR2 from the germline V gene are SGHTA and FQGTGA. This CDR3 spans 19 amino acids. Losses at the gene ends were 5 bases for V and 1 base for J; bases not matched to a gene: 17. As DNA, the CDR3 is TGTGCCAGCAGCGTGATAGGGACAGGGGCTCGTACTCATTCCTACGAGCAGTACTTC. It specifies CASSVIGTGARTHSYEQYF.

The chain couples TRBV18 to TRBJ1-2; D not resolved. Germline loops: CDR1 KGHSH, CDR2 LQKENI. Trimming cost V 3 bases and J 8 bases, with 10 bases left between them. CDR3 size: 12 residues. CDR3 loop: CASSPGREGYTF. In DNA, the CDR3 is TGTGCCAGCTCACCGGGAAGGGAAGGCTACACCTTC. Combining the CDR3 with reference TRBV18 and TRBJ1-2 gives the whole variable domain NAGVMQNPRHLVRRRGQEARLRCSPMKGHSHVYWYRQLPEEGLKFMVYLQKENIIDESGMPKERFSAEFPKEGPSILRIQQVVRGDSAAYFCASSPGREGYTFGSGTRLTVV.

The chain links TRBV29-1 to TRBJ2-7, with 10 bases lining up with TRBD1. Germline CDR1 SQVTM, CDR2 ANQGSEA. CDR3 length: 12 residues. V shed 7 bases, J shed 3 bases, and the junction held 3 bases outside the gene matches. CDR3 residues: CSARDRGYEQYF. Here the CDR3 DNA reads TGCAGCGCCCGGGACAGGGGCTACGAGCAGTACTTC.

A few counts support this clonotype. The chain links TRBV4-3 to TRBJ2-1; weak D call: TRBD2 (6 bases). Germline V gene sequence: CDR1 LGHNA, CDR2 YSLEER. The CDR3 has 13 amino acids. Trimming removed 0 bases at V and 10 bases at J, with 10 bases between. The CDR3 DNA reads as TGCGCCAGCAGCCAAGATAGGGCGGGGGAGCAGTTCTTC. Translation: CASSQDRAGEQFF.

This chain joins TRBV11-2 and TRBJ2-3; D gene uncertain. The V gene's germline CDR1 is SGHAT and CDR2 FQNNGV. V was pared by 7 bases and J by 0 bases, with 5 bases between. The CDR3 is 12 amino acids. The chain's CDR3 is CASTPSTDTQYF. DNA for the CDR3: TGTGCCAGCACCCCTAGCACAGATACGCAGTATTTT.

The chain has TRBV9 and TRBJ2-1; 11 bases match TRBD2. Germline trimming cut 4 bases from V and 6 bases from J; bases unmatched to any gene: 6. This CDR3 is built from 15 residues. Germline V CDR1 and CDR2: SGDLS, YYNGEE. CDR3 loop: CASSRTSGSSNEQFF. In DNA, the CDR3 is TGTGCCAGCAGCCGGACTAGCGGGTCTTCCAATGAGCAGTTCTTC.

This clonotype was seen a handful of times. V is TRBV7-6 and J is TRBJ2-1; TRBD2 aligns across 8 bases. CDR3 length: 17 amino acids. Trimming at V came to 4 bases and at J to 0 bases, leaving 8 bases not matched to a gene. The germline gives CDR1 SGHVS, CDR2 FNYEAQ. The CDR3: CASSSSPGTSSYNEQFF. CDR3 DNA: TGTGCCAGCAGCTCATCTCCCGGGACTAGCTCCTACAATGAGCAGTTCTTC.

Ten or more counts support this clonotype. The chain links TRBV10-3 to TRBJ2-5; D is undetermined. The CDR3 has 15 amino acids. Germline values: CDR1 ENHRY, CDR2 SYGVKD. The germline V and J ends were trimmed by 3 bases and 2 bases, with 13 bases remaining between them. The CDR3 region is CAISDGGSLQETQYF. The CDR3 DNA follows: TGTGCCATCAGTGATGGCGGATCTCTACAAGAGACCCAGTACTTC.

This clonotype was detected only a few times. The chain uses TRBV12-3 or TRBV12-4 and TRBJ2-5, with D possibly being TRBD1 or TRBD2 (5 bases each). V lost 3 bases, J lost 4 bases, and 18 bases lay in between. The CDR3 extends over 16 amino acids. The CDR3 spells CASSFSSEGTGETQYF. The CDR3 DNA follows: TGTGCCAGCAGTTTTTCCAGCGAGGGGACGGGAGAGACCCAGTACTTC.

The sample holds a few counts of this clonotype. This sequence joins TRBV20-1 and TRBJ1-2; 9 bases line up with TRBD1. CDR3 length equals 13 residues. V shed 5 bases and J 7 bases; nucleotides not matched to a gene: 8. Germline CDR1 reads DFQATT; CDR2 reads SNEGSKA (reference sequence). Here the CDR3 DNA reads TGCAGTGCTTCCCCTACAGGGGGCGGTGGCTACACCTTC. This gives the protein CSASPTGGGGYTF.

This clonotype was recorded only once. A much larger clone sits a single nucleotide away, making a read error possible. This likely comes from a read error, as the CDR3 has no conserved phenylalanine or tryptophan at its end. The chain links TRBV10-3 to TRBJ1-4; TRBD1 matches 8 bases. The CDR3 totals 14 residues. Losses at the gene ends were 6 bases for V and 0 bases for J; bases not matched to a gene: 0. Germline assignment: CDR1 ENHRY and CDR2 SYGVKD. CDR3 nucleotide sequence: TGTGCCATCAGACAGGGGGCAACTAATGAAAAACTGTTTTCT. Translating it yields CAIRQGATNEKLFS.

Comment on this clonotype: A read error may produce the germline difference seen at one junction end. The chain is built from TRBV7-7 and TRBJ2-1; TRBD2 aligns across 8 bases. The CDR3 is made up of 16 amino acids. CDR1 is SSHAT and CDR2 is FNYEAQ in the germline V gene (reference sequence). In DNA form, the CDR3 reads TGTGCTAGCAGCCTCAACGGGCTAGCGGGCTACAATGAGCAGTTCTTC. Its protein is CASSLNGLAGYNEQFF.

There are a few counts of this clonotype. The chain has TRBV29-1 and TRBJ2-3, with D perhaps TRBD2 (7 bases). This CDR3 comprises 12 residues. V lost 7 bases and J lost 7, with 15 bases in between. Germline loops: CDR1 SQVTM, CDR2 ANQGSEA. CDR3: CSGGAGDNTQYF. In DNA form, the CDR3 reads TGCAGCGGGGGGGCGGGAGACAATACGCAGTATTTT.

This clonotype was recorded a few times. The genes are TRBV5-8 and TRBJ1-5, with D possibly being TRBD1 (5 bases). The germline gives CDR1 SGHTS, CDR2 YDEGEE. V lost 5 bases and J lost 6, with 15 bases in between. CDR3 size: 14 residues. The CDR3 DNA is TGTGCCAGCAGACGGACACCTGGTGGTCAGCCCCAGCATTTT. This codes for CASRRTPGGQPQHF.

This clonotype was counted only a few times. J is TRBJ2-1 and V is TRBV29-1; 7 bases are a match to TRBD2. CDR3 size: 17 residues. The V segment lost 6 bases and the J segment 1 base; nucleotides outside the gene matches: 15. CDR1 and CDR2 (germline): SQVTM, ANQGSEA. CDR3 region: CSVPPAEREKSYNEQFF. DNA for the CDR3: TGCAGCGTCCCCCCGGCCGAGCGGGAAAAGTCCTACAATGAGCAGTTCTTC.

This clonotype was seen a handful of times. This chain uses TRBV27 with TRBJ2-3, with D possibly TRBD2 on 5 matching bases. V was shortened by 4 bases and J by 5 bases, with 16 bases between the two germline ends. Germline-derived CDR1 and CDR2 are MNHEY and SMNVEV (reference sequence). This CDR3 comprises 15 residues. The DNA of the CDR3 is TGTGCCAGCAGTTCCCTAGGAGAGGGCCAAGATACGCAGTATTTT. It yields the protein CASSSLGEGQDTQYF.

Points on this clonotype: One junction end disagrees with the germline gene, perhaps due to a read error. DNA of the CDR3: TGTGCCAGCAGCATAGCCGCAGGCCAAGAGACCCAGTACTTC. Protein product: CASSIAAGQETQYF. The rearrangement links TRBV7-7 to TRBJ2-5; D uncertain. CDR3 length equals 14 residues. The V gene's germline CDR1 is SSHAT and CDR2 FNYEAQ (reference sequence).